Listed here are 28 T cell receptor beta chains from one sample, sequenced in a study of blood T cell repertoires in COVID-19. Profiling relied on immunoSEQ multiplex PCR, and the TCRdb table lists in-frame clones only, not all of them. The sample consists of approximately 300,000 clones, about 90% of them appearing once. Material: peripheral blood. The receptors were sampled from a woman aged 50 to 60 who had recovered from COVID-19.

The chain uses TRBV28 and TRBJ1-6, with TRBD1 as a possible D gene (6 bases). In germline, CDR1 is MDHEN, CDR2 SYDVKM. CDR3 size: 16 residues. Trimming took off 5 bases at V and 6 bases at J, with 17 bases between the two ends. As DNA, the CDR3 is TGTGCCAGCAGTCCTTCACTGGCAGGGGTTAATTCACCCCTCCACTTT. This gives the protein CASSPSLAGVNSPLHF.

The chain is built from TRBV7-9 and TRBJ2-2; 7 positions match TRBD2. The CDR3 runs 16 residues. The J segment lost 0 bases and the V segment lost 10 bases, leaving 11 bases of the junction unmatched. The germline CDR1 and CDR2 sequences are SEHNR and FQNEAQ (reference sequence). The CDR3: CATPSSSGANTGELFF. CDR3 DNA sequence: TGTGCCACCCCCTCCTCAAGCGGGGCGAACACCGGGGAGCTGTTTTTT.

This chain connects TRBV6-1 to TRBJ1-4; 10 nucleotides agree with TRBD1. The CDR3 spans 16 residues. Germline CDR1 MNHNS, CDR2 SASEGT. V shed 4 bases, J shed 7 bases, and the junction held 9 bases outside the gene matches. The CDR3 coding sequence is TGTGCCAGCAGTGGTTATAGACAGGGGGCGGTTGAAAAACTGTTTTTT. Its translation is CASSGYRQGAVEKLFF.

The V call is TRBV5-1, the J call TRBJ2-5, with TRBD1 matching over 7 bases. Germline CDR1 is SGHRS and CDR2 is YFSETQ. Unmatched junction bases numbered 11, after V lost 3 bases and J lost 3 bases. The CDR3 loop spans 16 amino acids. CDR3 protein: CASSSSDTTGKETQYF. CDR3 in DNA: TGCGCCAGCAGCTCAAGTGATACGACAGGGAAAGAGACCCAGTACTTC. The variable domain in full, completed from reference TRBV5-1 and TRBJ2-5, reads KAGVTQTPRYLIKTRGQQVTLSCSPISGHRSVSWYQQTPGQGLQFLFEYFSETQRNKGNFPGRFSGRQFSNSRSEMNVSTLELGDSALYLCASSSSDTTGKETQYFGPGTRLLVL.

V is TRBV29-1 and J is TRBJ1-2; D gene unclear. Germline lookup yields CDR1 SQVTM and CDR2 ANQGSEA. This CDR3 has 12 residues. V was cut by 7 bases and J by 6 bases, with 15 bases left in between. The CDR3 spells CSGQNRGNGYTF. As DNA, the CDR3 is TGCAGCGGCCAAAATCGGGGAAATGGCTACACCTTC.

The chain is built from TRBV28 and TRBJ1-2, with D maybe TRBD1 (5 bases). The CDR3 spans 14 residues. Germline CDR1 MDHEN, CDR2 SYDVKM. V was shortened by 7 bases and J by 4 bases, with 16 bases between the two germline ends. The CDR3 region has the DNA TGTGCCAGCACCTCGGGGGGATCAGGCTATGGCTACACCTTC. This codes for CASTSGGSGYGYTF.

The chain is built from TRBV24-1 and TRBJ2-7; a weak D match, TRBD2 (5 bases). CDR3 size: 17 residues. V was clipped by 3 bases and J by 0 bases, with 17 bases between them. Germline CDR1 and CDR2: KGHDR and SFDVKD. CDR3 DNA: TGTGCCACCAGTGATCCGATCTGGATTCGGGGCTCCTACGAGCAGTACTTC. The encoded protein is CATSDPIWIRGSYEQYF.

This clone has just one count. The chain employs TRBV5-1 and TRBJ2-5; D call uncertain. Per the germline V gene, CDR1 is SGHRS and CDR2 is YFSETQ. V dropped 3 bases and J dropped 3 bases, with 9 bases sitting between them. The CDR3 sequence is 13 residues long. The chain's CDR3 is CASSSPGEETQYF. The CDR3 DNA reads TGCGCCAGCAGCTCGCCCGGAGAAGAGACCCAGTACTTC.

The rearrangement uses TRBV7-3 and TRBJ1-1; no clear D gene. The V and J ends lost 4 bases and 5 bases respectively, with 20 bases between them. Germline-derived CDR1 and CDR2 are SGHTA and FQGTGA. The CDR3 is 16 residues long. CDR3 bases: TGTGCCAGCAGCTCCGCCCCCCTAAGCGCCGGGACTGAAGCTTTCTTT. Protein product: CASSSAPLSAGTEAFF.

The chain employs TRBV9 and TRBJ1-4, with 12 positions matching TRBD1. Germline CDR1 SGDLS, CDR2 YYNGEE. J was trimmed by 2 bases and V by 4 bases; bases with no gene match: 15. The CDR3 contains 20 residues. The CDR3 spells CASSPSSGQGAIGTNEKLFF. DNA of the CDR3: TGTGCCAGCAGCCCCTCCTCGGGACAGGGGGCAATTGGCACTAATGAAAAACTGTTTTTT.

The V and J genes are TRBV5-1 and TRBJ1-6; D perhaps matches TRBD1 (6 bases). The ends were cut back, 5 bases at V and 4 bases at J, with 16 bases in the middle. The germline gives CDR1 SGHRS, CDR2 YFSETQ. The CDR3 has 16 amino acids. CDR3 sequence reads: CASSGDTDLYNSPLHF. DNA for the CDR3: TGCGCCAGCAGTGGGGACACCGACCTTTATAATTCACCCCTCCACTTT.

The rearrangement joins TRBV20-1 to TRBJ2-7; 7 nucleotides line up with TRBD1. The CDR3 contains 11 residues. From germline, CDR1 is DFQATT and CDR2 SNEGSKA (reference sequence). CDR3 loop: CRTHRGTEQYF. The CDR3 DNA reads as TGCCGTACACACAGGGGAACCGAGCAGTACTTC.

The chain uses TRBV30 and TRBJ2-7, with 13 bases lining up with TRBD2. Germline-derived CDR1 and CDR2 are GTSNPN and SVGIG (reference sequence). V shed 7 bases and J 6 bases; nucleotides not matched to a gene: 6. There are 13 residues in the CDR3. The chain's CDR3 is CASRTSGRGEQYF. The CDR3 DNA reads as TGTGCCTCCCGAACTAGCGGGAGGGGCGAGCAGTACTTC.

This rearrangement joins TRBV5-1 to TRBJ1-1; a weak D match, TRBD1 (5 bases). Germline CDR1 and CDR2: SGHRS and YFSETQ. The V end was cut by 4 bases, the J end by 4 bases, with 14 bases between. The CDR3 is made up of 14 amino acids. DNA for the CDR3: TGCGCCAGCAGCCCCCTCCGGGGGGTCACTGAAGCTTTCTTT. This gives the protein CASSPLRGVTEAFF.

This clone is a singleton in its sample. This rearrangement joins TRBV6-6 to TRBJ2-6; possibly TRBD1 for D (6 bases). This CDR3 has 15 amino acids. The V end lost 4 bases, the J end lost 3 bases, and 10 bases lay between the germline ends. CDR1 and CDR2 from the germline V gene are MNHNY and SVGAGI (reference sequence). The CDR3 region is CASSSQGNGANVLTF. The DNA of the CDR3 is TGTGCCAGCAGTTCACAGGGTAATGGGGCCAACGTCCTGACTTTC.

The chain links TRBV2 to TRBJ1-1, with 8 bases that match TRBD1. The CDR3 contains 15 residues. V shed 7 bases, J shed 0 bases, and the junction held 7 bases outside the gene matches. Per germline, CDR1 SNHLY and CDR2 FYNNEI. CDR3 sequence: CASKTWTGLNTEAFF. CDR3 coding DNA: TGTGCCAGCAAGACGTGGACAGGGCTGAACACTGAAGCTTTCTTT.

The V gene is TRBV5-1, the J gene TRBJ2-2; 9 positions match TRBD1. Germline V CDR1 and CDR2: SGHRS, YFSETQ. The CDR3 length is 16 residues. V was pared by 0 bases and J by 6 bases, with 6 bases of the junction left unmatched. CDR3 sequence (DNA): TGCGCCAGCAGCTTGGAGGGGACAGGGCACGCCGGGGAGCTGTTTTTT. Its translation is CASSLEGTGHAGELFF.

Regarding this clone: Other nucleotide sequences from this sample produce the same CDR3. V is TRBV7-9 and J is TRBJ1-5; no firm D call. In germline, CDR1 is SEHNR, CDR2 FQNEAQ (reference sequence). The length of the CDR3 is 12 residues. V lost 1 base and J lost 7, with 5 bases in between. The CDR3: CASSLGGQPQHF. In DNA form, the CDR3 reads TGTGCCAGCAGCTTAGGAGGACAGCCCCAGCATTTT.

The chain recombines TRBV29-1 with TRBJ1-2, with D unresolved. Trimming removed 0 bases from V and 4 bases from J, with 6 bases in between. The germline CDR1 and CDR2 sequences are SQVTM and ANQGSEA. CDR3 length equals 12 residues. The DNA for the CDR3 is TGCAGCGTTGAAGATATCGGCTATGGCTACACCTTC. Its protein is CSVEDIGYGYTF.

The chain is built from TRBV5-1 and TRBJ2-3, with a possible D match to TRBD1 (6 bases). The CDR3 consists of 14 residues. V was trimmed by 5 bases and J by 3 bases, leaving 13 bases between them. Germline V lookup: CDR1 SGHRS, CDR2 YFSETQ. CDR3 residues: CASSQGSRTDTQYF. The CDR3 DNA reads TGCGCCAGCAGTCAGGGGAGTAGGACAGATACGCAGTATTTT.

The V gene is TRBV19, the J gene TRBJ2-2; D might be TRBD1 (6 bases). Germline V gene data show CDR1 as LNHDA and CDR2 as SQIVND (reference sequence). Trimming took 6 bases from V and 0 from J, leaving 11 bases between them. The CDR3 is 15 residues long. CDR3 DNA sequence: TGTGCCAGTAGACAGGGCCTTACGAACACCGGGGAGCTGTTTTTT. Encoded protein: CASRQGLTNTGELFF. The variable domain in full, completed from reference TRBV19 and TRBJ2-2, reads DGGITQSPKYLFRKEGQNVTLSCEQNLNHDAMYWYRQDPGQGLRLIYYSQIVNDFQKGDIAEGYSVSREKKESFPLTVTSAQKNPTAFYLCASRQGLTNTGELFFGEGSRLTVL.

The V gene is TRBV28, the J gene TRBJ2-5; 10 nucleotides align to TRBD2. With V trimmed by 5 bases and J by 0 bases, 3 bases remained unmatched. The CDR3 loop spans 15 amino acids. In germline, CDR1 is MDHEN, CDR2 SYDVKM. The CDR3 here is CASSPGTSDQETQYF. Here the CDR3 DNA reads TGTGCCAGCAGTCCCGGGACTAGCGACCAAGAGACCCAGTACTTC. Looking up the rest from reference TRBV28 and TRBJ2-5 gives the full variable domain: DVKVTQSSRYLVKRTGEKVFLECVQDMDHENMFWYRQDPGLGLRLIYFSYDVKMKEKGDIPEGYSVSREKKERFSLILESASTNQTSMYLCASSPGTSDQETQYFGPGTRLLVL.

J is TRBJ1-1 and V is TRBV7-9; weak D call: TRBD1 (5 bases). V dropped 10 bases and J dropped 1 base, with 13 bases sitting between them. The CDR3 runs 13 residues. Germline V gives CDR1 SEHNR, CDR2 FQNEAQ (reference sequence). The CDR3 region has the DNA TGTGCCACCCAATCACAGGAGAACACTGAAGCTTTCTTT. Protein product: CATQSQENTEAFF. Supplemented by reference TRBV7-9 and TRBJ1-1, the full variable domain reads DTGVSQNPRHKITKRGQNVTFRCDPISEHNRLYWYRQTLGQGPEFLTYFQNEAQLEKSRLLSDRFSAERPKGSFSTLEIQRTEQGDSAMYLCATQSQENTEAFFGQGTRLTVV.

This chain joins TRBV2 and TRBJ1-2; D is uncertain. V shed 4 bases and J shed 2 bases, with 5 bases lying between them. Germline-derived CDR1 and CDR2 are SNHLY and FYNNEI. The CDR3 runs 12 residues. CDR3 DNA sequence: TGTGCCAGCAGTGGTGCGAACTATGGCTACACCTTC. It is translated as CASSGANYGYTF.

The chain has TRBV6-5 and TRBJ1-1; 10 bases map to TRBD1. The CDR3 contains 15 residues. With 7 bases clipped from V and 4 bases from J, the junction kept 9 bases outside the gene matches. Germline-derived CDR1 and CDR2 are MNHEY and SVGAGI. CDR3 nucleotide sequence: TGTGCCAGCAAGACAGGGGGCGCGATTAGCACTGAAGCTTTCTTT. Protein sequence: CASKTGGAISTEAFF.

The CDR3 DNA follows: TGTGCCAGCAGCCCCGGGACAGATTTCAATAACTATGGCTACACCTTC. Translation: CASSPGTDFNNYGYTF. J is TRBJ1-2 and V is TRBV7-6; 7 nucleotides match TRBD1. CDR3 length: 16 amino acids. Germline assignment: CDR1 SGHVS and CDR2 FNYEAQ. With 5 bases clipped from V and 1 base from J, the junction kept 10 bases outside the gene matches.

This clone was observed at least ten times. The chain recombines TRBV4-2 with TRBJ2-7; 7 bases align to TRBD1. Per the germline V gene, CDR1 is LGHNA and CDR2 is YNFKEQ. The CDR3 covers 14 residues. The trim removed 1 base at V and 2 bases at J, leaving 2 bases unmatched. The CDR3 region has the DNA TGTGCCAGCAGCCAAGGGGACAGACCCTACGAGCAGTACTTC. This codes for CASSQGDRPYEQYF.

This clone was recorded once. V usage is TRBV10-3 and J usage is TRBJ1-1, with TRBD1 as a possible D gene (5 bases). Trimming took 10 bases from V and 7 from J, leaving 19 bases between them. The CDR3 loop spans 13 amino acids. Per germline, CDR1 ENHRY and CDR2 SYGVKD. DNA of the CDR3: TGTGCCACCACCAGGGACTACGAAAATGAAGCTTTCTTT. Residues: CATTRDYENEAFF.